One and the same sample provided the 27 T cell receptor beta chains below, sequenced in a study of cytomegalovirus exposure and HLA in healthy donors (dated by TCRdb to the late 2010s). The library was prepared using the immunoSEQ multiplex PCR assay. The multiplex PCR relied on a mix of 60 forward primers for TCR Vbeta segments and 13 reverse primers for TCR Jbeta segments. Held by TCRdb, this immuneACCESS table contains in-frame sequences only and omits some clones. Under half of the omission traces to an unresolved V gene where checked; the cause of the rest is unknown. The sample table contains about 150,000 clones; only one count was recorded for 61% of them. Approximately 1.7% of the sample is taken by the ten largest. Sequencing was performed on PBMCs. The receptors here all came from a male donor in good health and CMV-seronegative.

The CDR3 is CAWDSTGSGNTIYF. The CDR3 nucleotides read TGTGCCTGGGACAGCACAGGCTCTGGAAACACCATATATTTT. The chain employs TRBV30 and TRBJ1-3; tentatively, D is TRBD1 (5 bases). CDR1 GTSNPN and CDR2 SVGIG come from the germline V gene (reference sequence). V was trimmed by 5 bases and J by 0 bases, leaving 11 bases between them. CDR3 length: 14 amino acids.

The chain uses TRBV11-1 and TRBJ1-1, with TRBD1 matching over 10 bases. This CDR3 region has 15 residues. V gave up 3 bases and J gave up 9 bases; unmatched junction bases: 10. Germline V gives CDR1 SGHAT, CDR2 FQDESV (reference sequence). In DNA, the CDR3 is TGTGCCAGCAGCTTTGTTCTGGGGACAGGGGAAAAAGCTTTCTTT. It yields the protein CASSFVLGTGEKAFF.

The gene calls are TRBV14 and TRBJ2-1; weak D call: TRBD1 (6 bases). Trimming cost V 2 bases and J 2 bases, with 10 bases left between them. Per the germline V gene, CDR1 is SGHDN and CDR2 is FVKESK. This CDR3 spans 15 amino acids. The CDR3 is CASSQMGAAYNEQFF. DNA for the CDR3: TGTGCCAGCAGCCAAATGGGGGCGGCCTACAATGAGCAGTTCTTC.

This clone was recorded a few times. The J gene is TRBJ2-6, the V gene TRBV5-1, with D possibly being TRBD1 (6 bases). Germline V gene data show CDR1 as SGHRS and CDR2 as YFSETQ. Trimming shortened V by 0 bases and J by 1 base, and 11 bases separated the two germline ends. CDR3 length equals 17 residues. The CDR3 bases are TGCGCCAGCAGCTTGGATCCAGGGGCATCTGGGGCCAACGTCCTGACTTTC. Residues: CASSLDPGASGANVLTF.

This clone was detected a few times. The chain is built from TRBV6-6 and TRBJ2-2; possibly TRBD1 for D (6 bases). This CDR3 contains 13 residues. V lost 7 bases, J lost 3 bases, and 9 bases lay in between. Germline CDR1 is MNHNY and CDR2 is SVGAGI (reference sequence). This CDR3 is CASKYRDTGELFF. The CDR3 region has the DNA TGTGCCAGCAAGTACAGGGACACCGGGGAGCTGTTTTTT.

The rearrangement joins TRBV9 to TRBJ2-2, with D perhaps TRBD2 (5 bases). The CDR3 has 15 residues. The germline gives CDR1 SGDLS, CDR2 YYNGEE. V gave up 4 bases and J gave up 6 bases, with 16 bases separating them. The CDR3 sequence: CASSPNPDSAGELFF. Written as DNA, the CDR3 is TGTGCCAGCAGCCCAAACCCGGACTCGGCCGGGGAGCTGTTTTTT.

This clone turned up a few times. V is TRBV5-4 and J is TRBJ2-7, with TRBD1 matching 7 bases. Germline V gene sequence: CDR1 SGHNT, CDR2 YYREEE (reference sequence). The CDR3 covers 14 residues. With 4 bases clipped from V and 2 bases from J, the junction kept 6 bases outside the gene matches. DNA of the CDR3: TGTGCCAGCAGCCCCGGAACAGGGGCCTACGAGCAGTACTTC. This encodes CASSPGTGAYEQYF.

The J gene is TRBJ1-2, the V gene TRBV5-4; 12 nucleotides align to TRBD1. V lost 2 bases, J lost 8 bases, and 7 bases stayed unmatched. This CDR3 spans 15 amino acids. Germline assignment: CDR1 SGHNT and CDR2 YYREEE (reference sequence). The CDR3 region has the DNA TGTGCCAGCAGCTTATCCGGGACAGGGGGCCTGGGCTACACCTTC. Encoded protein: CASSLSGTGGLGYTF.

The chain has TRBV5-3 and TRBJ1-4; possible D gene TRBD1, 6 bases. TRBV5-3 counts as an open reading frame of uncertain function. Trimming stripped 4 bases from V and 0 bases from J, with 16 bases between. This CDR3 has 17 amino acids. The CDR3 here is CARSLGGPFTTNEKLFF. CDR3 coding DNA: TGTGCCAGAAGCCTAGGGGGACCTTTTACAACTAATGAAAAACTGTTTTTT.

This clone appeared a few times. J is TRBJ2-1 and V is TRBV5-6; 12 positions match TRBD2. Losses at the gene ends were 4 bases for V and 3 bases for J; bases not matched to a gene: 5. The germline CDR1 and CDR2 sequences are SGHDT and YYEEEE. The CDR3 loop spans 16 amino acids. Here the CDR3 DNA reads TGTGCCAGCAGCCCTCCGGGACTAGCGGGCTACAATGAGCAGTTCTTC. Amino acids: CASSPPGLAGYNEQFF. Filled out from reference TRBV5-6 and TRBJ2-1, the complete variable domain reads DAGVTQSPTHLIKTRGQQVTLRCSPKSGHDTVSWYQQALGQGPQFIFQYYEEEERQRGNFPDRFSGHQFPNYSSELNVNALLLGDSALYLCASSPPGLAGYNEQFFGPGTRLTVL.

The CDR3 sequence: CASSVDGTSGTDTQYF. The CDR3 DNA sequence: TGTGCCAGCAGCGTAGATGGGACTAGCGGTACAGATACGCAGTATTTT. This sequence joins TRBV9 and TRBJ2-3, with 11 bases aligning to TRBD2. The J segment lost 3 bases and the V segment lost 0 bases, leaving 3 bases of the junction unmatched. Germline V lookup: CDR1 SGDLS, CDR2 YYNGEE. This CDR3 spans 16 amino acids.

The gene calls are TRBV6-5 and TRBJ1-1; the match to TRBD1 covers 8 bases. This CDR3 contains 15 residues. Per germline, CDR1 MNHEY and CDR2 SVGAGI. V shed 2 bases, J shed 5 bases, and the junction held 7 bases outside the gene matches. The DNA of the CDR3 is TGTGCCAGCAGTTACGACGACAGGGGAGGGACTGAAGCTTTCTTT. It yields the protein CASSYDDRGGTEAFF.

The rearrangement joins TRBV6-5 to TRBJ2-7; D unresolved. This CDR3 comprises 15 residues. CDR1 and CDR2 (germline): MNHEY, SVGAGI. Trimming left V 5 bases short and J 3 bases short, with 17 bases between. CDR3 protein: CASSKYRAHNYEQYF. CDR3 sequence (DNA): TGTGCCAGCAGTAAATACAGAGCCCATAACTACGAGCAGTACTTC.

The J gene is TRBJ2-1, the V gene TRBV7-6; tentatively, D is TRBD2 (6 bases). CDR1 is SGHVS and CDR2 is FNYEAQ in the germline V gene. V lost 3 bases and J 4 bases, leaving 10 bases between the germline ends. This CDR3 contains 14 residues. The CDR3 here is CASSLGEAYNEQFF. The CDR3 DNA is TGTGCCAGCAGCTTGGGGGAGGCTTACAATGAGCAGTTCTTC.

As for this clone: A junction end diverges from the germline sequence, so it may reflect a read error. The rearrangement joins TRBV7-9 to TRBJ1-6, with a weak D call TRBD1 (5 bases). Per the germline V gene, CDR1 is SEHNR and CDR2 is FQNEAQ (reference sequence). The CDR3 length is 16 residues. CDR3 sequence (DNA): TGTTCCAGCAGCTTGACAGCCAGCTCCTATAATTCACCCCTCCACTTT. Translation: CSSSLTASSYNSPLHF.

This clone was recorded only once. The V and J genes are TRBV11-2 and TRBJ2-2, with 7 positions matching TRBD1. The V gene end was trimmed by 2 bases and the J gene end by 6 bases; junction bases not matched to a gene: 6. The CDR3 has 15 residues. CDR1 and CDR2 (germline): SGHAT, FQNNGV. CDR3 bases: TGTGCCAGCAGCTTAAATAGGGGGCAAGCCGGGGAGCTGTTTTTT. Protein: CASSLNRGQAGELFF.

The chain recombines TRBV21-1 with TRBJ2-3; TRBD1 is the table's D call and was not checked against the DNA. TRBV21-1 corresponds to a pseudogene. The CDR3 loop spans 18 amino acids. The CDR3 reads CASSIKVGQKSTTDTQYF. CDR3 sequence (DNA): TGTGCCAGCAGCATCAAAGTGGGACAAAAATCTACCACAGATACGCAGTATTTT.

The V and J genes are TRBV7-2 and TRBJ2-1; TRBD2 matches 10 bases. Germline-derived CDR1 and CDR2 are SGHTA and FQGNSA. This CDR3 spans 18 amino acids. Trimming at V came to 1 base and at J to 0 bases, leaving 6 bases not matched to a gene. The CDR3 sequence is CASSLVVAGGHSYNEQFF. As DNA, the CDR3 is TGTGCCAGCAGCTTAGTGGTAGCGGGGGGCCACTCCTACAATGAGCAGTTCTTC.

J is TRBJ1-6 and V is TRBV6-5, with unresolved D. V lost 4 bases and J 7 bases, leaving 14 bases between the germline ends. Germline CDR1 reads MNHEY; CDR2 reads SVGAGI. There are 15 residues in the CDR3. Written as DNA, the CDR3 is TGTGCCAGCAGTTTTCGCTTGGGCGCAAATTCACCCCTCCACTTT. It codes for CASSFRLGANSPLHF.

This clone showed up just once. The J gene is TRBJ2-5, the V gene TRBV4-3, with D tentatively TRBD2 (6 bases). The CDR3 length is 16 residues. Trimming cost V 4 bases and J 3 bases, with 18 bases left between them. In germline, CDR1 is LGHNA, CDR2 YSLEER. In nucleotides, the CDR3 is TGCGCCAGCAGCCTCTCGGGTGGGGGGAGTGAAGAGACCCAGTACTTC. This gives the protein CASSLSGGGSEETQYF.

This chain uses TRBV6-5 with TRBJ2-3; D perhaps matches TRBD1 (5 bases). This CDR3 has 15 amino acids. Germline CDR1 and CDR2: MNHEY and SVGAGI. The V gene lost 0 bases and the J gene lost 1 base, with 8 bases spanning the gap. CDR3 DNA: TGTGCCAGCAGTTACTCAGGGGCCGGCACAGATACGCAGTATTTT. Translation gives CASSYSGAGTDTQYF.

This chain uses TRBV11-3 with TRBJ1-1; the D gene is possibly TRBD1 (5 bases). The CDR3 spans 14 residues. From germline, CDR1 is SGHNT and CDR2 YENEEA. With 5 bases removed from V and 1 base from J, the gap between germline ends came to 11 bases. CDR3 DNA sequence: TGTGCCAGCAGCCCGGGCGGGGGGAACACTGAAGCTTTCTTT. Encoded protein: CASSPGGGNTEAFF.

The rearrangement joins TRBV6-1 to TRBJ1-6; 8 bases map to TRBD1. V lost 0 bases, J lost 10 bases, and 8 bases stayed unmatched. CDR3 size: 16 residues. From germline, CDR1 is MNHNS and CDR2 SASEGT. Here the CDR3 reads CASSEAGRGRRSPLHF. The DNA for the CDR3 is TGTGCCAGCAGTGAAGCGGGCAGGGGGCGAAGGTCACCCCTCCACTTT.

This clone was observed a few times. The chain is built from TRBV7-9 and TRBJ2-7; D unclear. V was shortened by 1 base and J by 0 bases, with 19 bases between the two germline ends. Germline-derived CDR1 and CDR2 are SEHNR and FQNEAQ (reference sequence). The CDR3 has 18 residues. CDR3 nucleotides: TGTGCCAGCAGCTTAGATCCGGTTTCATTACGGGTCTCCTACGAGCAGTACTTC. It encodes CASSLDPVSLRVSYEQYF.

The V and J genes are TRBV7-6 and TRBJ2-2; TRBD1 agrees at 10 bases. The CDR3 length is 14 residues. Looked up from germline, CDR1 is SGHVS and CDR2 is FNYEAQ. V lost 4 bases to trimming and J lost 4 bases; unmatched junction nucleotides: 0. The CDR3 here is CASSWTGGTGELFF. The CDR3 DNA is TGTGCCAGCAGCTGGACAGGGGGCACCGGGGAGCTGTTTTTT. Full variable domain (remainder filled in from reference TRBV7-6 and TRBJ2-2): GAGVSQSPRYKVTKRGQDVALRCDPISGHVSLYWYRQALGQGPEFLTYFNYEAQQDKSGLPNDRFSAERPEGSISTLTIQRTEQRDSAMYRCASSWTGGTGELFFGEGSRLTVL.

The V gene is TRBV27, the J gene TRBJ1-5; no clear D gene. Germline lookup yields CDR1 MNHEY and CDR2 SMNVEV (reference sequence). Trimming left V 5 bases short and J 6 bases short, with 17 bases between. CDR3 length: 15 amino acids. CDR3 DNA sequence: TGTGCCAGCAGTCAATCCCCAACGGCGGGTCAGCCCCAGCATTTT. Translated: CASSQSPTAGQPQHF.

This chain links TRBV2 with TRBJ2-5; TRBD1 might be the D (6 bases). V lost 8 bases to trimming and J lost 2 bases, with 12 bases between them. CDR3 length equals 13 residues. The V gene's germline CDR1 is SNHLY and CDR2 FYNNEI. The CDR3 here is CASHRDKQETQYF. The DNA of the CDR3 is TGTGCCAGCCACCGGGACAAGCAAGAGACCCAGTACTTC.